The 26 T cell receptor beta chains presented below share a single source sample, sequenced in a study of blood T cell repertoires in COVID-19. Libraries were prepared by immunoSEQ multiplex PCR; TCRdb keeps only in-frame clonotypes and omits some of them. The profile shows some 150,000 clones, approximately 90% of them singletons. Sequencing was carried out using peripheral blood. These receptors were taken from a human donor in a cohort sampled during active COVID-19.

This clone was found many times. This sample also contains other DNA sequences that code for the same CDR3. V gene TRBV6-5 combines with J gene TRBJ1-1; a weak D match, TRBD1 (6 bases). The CDR3 is 13 amino acids. Germline V CDR1 and CDR2: MNHEY, SVGAGI. V lost 4 bases, J lost 4 bases, and 10 bases lay in between. The CDR3 DNA reads TGTGCCAGCAGTTTACACAGGGCCACTGAAGCTTTCTTT. As protein: CASSLHRATEAFF.

This chain links TRBV11-2 with TRBJ1-1; 8 nucleotides line up with TRBD1. Germline CDR1 is SGHAT and CDR2 is FQNNGV. This CDR3 spans 12 amino acids. The V gene end was trimmed by 5 bases and the J gene end by 6 bases; junction bases not matched to a gene: 2. In nucleotides, the CDR3 is TGTGCCAGCAGCGACAGGGGCGCTGAAGCTTTCTTT. It yields the protein CASSDRGAEAFF. The whole variable domain, filled in from reference TRBV11-2 and TRBJ1-1, reads EAGVAQSPRYKIIEKRQSVAFWCNPISGHATLYWYQQILGQGPKLLIQFQNNGVVDDSQLPKDRFSAERLKGVDSTLKIQPAKLEDSAVYLCASSDRGAEAFFGQGTRLTVV.

The chain couples TRBV5-1 to TRBJ2-3; D gene uncertain. Germline CDR1 reads SGHRS; CDR2 reads YFSETQ. The V gene lost 0 bases and the J gene lost 1 base, with 12 bases spanning the gap. The CDR3 consists of 16 residues. The CDR3 bases are TGCGCCAGCAGCTTGGGGGCCCTCCAGGGCACAGATACGCAGTATTTT. Encoded protein: CASSLGALQGTDTQYF. The whole variable domain, filled in from reference TRBV5-1 and TRBJ2-3, reads KAGVTQTPRYLIKTRGQQVTLSCSPISGHRSVSWYQQTPGQGLQFLFEYFSETQRNKGNFPGRFSGRQFSNSRSEMNVSTLELGDSALYLCASSLGALQGTDTQYFGPGTRLTVL.

About this clone: At the DNA level, this CDR3 is encoded by other sequences in the same sample as well. The chain links TRBV20-1 to TRBJ1-1; no clear D. This CDR3 contains 11 residues. V was clipped by 2 bases and J by 5 bases, with 6 bases between them. Germline V gene sequence: CDR1 DFQATT, CDR2 SNEGSKA (reference sequence). CDR3 protein: CSARSGTEAFF. The CDR3 coding sequence is TGCAGTGCTAGATCGGGGACTGAAGCTTTCTTT.

V usage is TRBV6-2 or TRBV6-3 and J usage is TRBJ1-2; possible D gene TRBD1, 5 bases. The CDR3 has 14 residues. Germline lookup yields CDR1 MNHEY and CDR2 SVGEGT. Trimming took 2 bases from V and 3 from J, leaving 10 bases between them. CDR3 bases: TGTGCCAGCAGTTACGGGTCCAGGGACTATGGCTACACCTTC. This encodes CASSYGSRDYGYTF.

The rearrangement uses TRBV6-6 and TRBJ1-5; the D gene is possibly TRBD1 (5 bases). Trimming took off 6 bases at V and 5 bases at J, with 20 bases between the two ends. The CDR3 covers 16 residues. The germline gives CDR1 MNHNY, CDR2 SVGAGI (reference sequence). CDR3 sequence (DNA): TGTGCCAGCAGCCGGGGGGGGTCGGGCTTGGATCAGCCCCAGCATTTT. Its protein product is CASSRGGSGLDQPQHF.

The CDR3 reads CASSPGIPSGANVLTF. The CDR3 DNA is TGTGCCAGCAGTCCGGGAATTCCGTCTGGGGCCAACGTCCTGACTTTC. This chain connects TRBV27 to TRBJ2-6; perhaps TRBD2 as D (5 bases). Trimming stripped 5 bases from V and 1 base from J, with 12 bases between. Germline assignment: CDR1 MNHEY and CDR2 SMNVEV (reference sequence). The CDR3 spans 16 residues.

CDR3 sequence (DNA): TGTGCCAGTAAGTTGAGGGGCACAGATACGCAGTATTTT. It codes for CASKLRGTDTQYF. V usage is TRBV19 and J usage is TRBJ2-3; tentatively, D is TRBD2 (5 bases). The CDR3 contains 13 residues. Germline CDR1 and CDR2: LNHDA and SQIVND (reference sequence). Trimming pared 7 bases from V and 1 base from J, leaving 9 bases between.

The chain couples TRBV6-6 to TRBJ2-3, with 11 bases fitting TRBD2. V shed 6 bases, J shed 5 bases, and the junction held 7 bases outside the gene matches. CDR3 length: 15 residues. Germline CDR1 reads MNHNY; CDR2 reads SVGAGI (reference sequence). CDR3 nucleotides: TGTGCCAGCAGACTACTAGCGGGGGAAGTAGATACGCAGTATTTT. This gives the protein CASRLLAGEVDTQYF.

Regarding this clone: The junction shows a germline mismatch at one end, possibly a read error. The gene calls are TRBV9 and TRBJ2-3; maybe TRBD1 (6 bases). Germline V gene lookup returns CDR1 SGDLS and CDR2 YYNGEE. CDR3 length: 14 amino acids. The CDR3, as DNA: TGTGCCAGCCGCGTAGGTGGGGGCGGGGATACGCAGTATTTT. Translation gives CASRVGGGGDTQYF.

The rearrangement links TRBV12-3 or TRBV12-4 to TRBJ1-5, with TRBD1 matching 8 bases. CDR3 length: 12 amino acids. Unmatched junction bases numbered 1, after V lost 7 bases and J lost 5 bases. The CDR3 DNA sequence: TGTGCCAGCAACAGGGGGTATCAGCCCCAGCATTTT. Protein: CASNRGYQPQHF.

The chain carries TRBV6-2 or TRBV6-3 and TRBJ1-5, with D unresolved. Germline CDR1 is MNHEY and CDR2 is SVGEGT. This CDR3 contains 13 residues. The V end was cut by 4 bases, the J end by 6 bases, with 10 bases between. CDR3 nucleotides: TGTGCCAGCAGTTTGACCCGGGGTCAGCCCCAGCATTTT. This gives the protein CASSLTRGQPQHF.

The rearrangement uses TRBV2 and TRBJ2-5; no clear D gene. Germline values: CDR1 SNHLY, CDR2 FYNNEI. Trimming cost V 7 bases and J 2 bases, with 5 bases left between them. The length of the CDR3 is 11 residues. CDR3 in amino acids: CASTQQETQYF. For the CDR3, the DNA is TGTGCCAGCACGCAGCAAGAGACCCAGTACTTC.

With regard to this clone: Mismatch with germline at one junction end may stem from a read error. This sequence joins TRBV4-3 and TRBJ2-4; the D is unclear. Germline assignment: CDR1 LGHNA and CDR2 YSLEER. CDR3 length: 14 amino acids. This chain's CDR3 is CASSQGLAINIQYF. For the CDR3, the DNA is TGCGCCAGCAGCCAAGGGTTAGCCATAAACATTCAGTACTTC.

The chain joins TRBV7-8 to TRBJ2-3; 10 bases are a match to TRBD2. CDR1 SGHVS and CDR2 FQNEAQ come from the germline V gene. V dropped 4 bases and J dropped 6; count of bases not matched to a gene: 10. CDR3 length: 16 amino acids. The CDR3 reads CASSYTGLATRDTQYF. The CDR3 DNA is TGTGCCAGCAGCTACACGGGACTAGCGACCCGGGATACGCAGTATTTT.

The genes are TRBV3-1 (or the pseudogene TRBV3-2) and TRBJ2-7, with TRBD2 as a possible D gene (6 bases). Per germline, CDR1 LGHDT and CDR2 YNNKEL (reference sequence). V lost 6 bases and J 6 bases, leaving 15 bases between the germline ends. The CDR3 runs to 13 residues. DNA for the CDR3: TGTGCCAGCAGTCTTAATAGGAGGGGCGAGCAGTACTTC. It translates to CASSLNRRGEQYF.

The rearrangement joins TRBV5-6 to TRBJ1-2; no firm D call. Trimming left V 0 bases short and J 1 base short, with 7 bases between. CDR1 is SGHDT, CDR2 YYEEEE, per germline. The length of the CDR3 is 14 residues. The CDR3: CASSLATVNYGYTF. CDR3 nucleotide sequence: TGTGCCAGCAGCTTGGCCACAGTTAACTATGGCTACACCTTC.

The chain is built from TRBV3-1 (or the pseudogene TRBV3-2) and TRBJ2-1; TRBD2 might be the D (7 bases). Between the trimmed V and J ends, which lost 4 bases and 4 bases, there was a span of 14 bases. The CDR3 runs 15 residues. Per the germline V gene, CDR1 is LGHDT and CDR2 is YNNKEL (reference sequence). The CDR3 here is CASSLLGGDYNEQFF. CDR3 DNA sequence: TGTGCCAGCAGCCTTTTAGGGGGGGATTACAATGAGCAGTTCTTC.

V is TRBV14 and J is TRBJ1-2; D call uncertain. Germline assignment: CDR1 SGHDN and CDR2 FVKESK. The CDR3 covers 14 residues. V lost 1 base to trimming and J lost 6 bases, with 12 bases between them. CDR3 residues: CASSQAGDSDGYTF. In DNA, the CDR3 is TGTGCCAGCAGCCAAGCCGGGGATTCGGATGGCTACACCTTC.

The J gene is TRBJ1-4, the V gene TRBV3-1 (or the pseudogene TRBV3-2), with D unclear. The CDR3 has 15 residues. Germline CDR1 and CDR2: LGHDT and YNNKEL (reference sequence). The germline V and J ends were trimmed by 0 bases and 8 bases, with 13 bases remaining between them. CDR3 region: CASSQEGRVGEKLFF. The CDR3 coding sequence is TGTGCCAGCAGCCAAGAGGGGAGGGTCGGAGAAAAACTGTTTTTT.

The genes are TRBV7-3 and TRBJ2-4, with 9 bases fitting TRBD2. The CDR3 loop spans 14 amino acids. Germline CDR1 SGHTA, CDR2 FQGTGA. The V segment lost 6 bases and the J segment 5 bases; nucleotides outside the gene matches: 5. The CDR3 coding sequence is TGTGCCAGCAGTCATAGCGGGGGAGAAAACATTCAGTACTTC. Its translation: CASSHSGGENIQYF.

The rearrangement uses TRBV19 and TRBJ1-4, with a possible D match to TRBD1 (6 bases). V gave up 5 bases and J gave up 8 bases, with 15 bases separating them. The germline CDR1 and CDR2 sequences are LNHDA and SQIVND (reference sequence). The CDR3 contains 14 residues. CDR3: CASSEGQRGEKLFF. As DNA, the CDR3 is TGTGCCAGTAGTGAGGGACAAAGGGGAGAAAAACTGTTTTTT.

Only one count was recorded for this clone. This chain uses TRBV7-2 with TRBJ1-5; TRBD1 agrees at 7 bases. With V trimmed by 1 base and J by 6 bases, 6 bases remained unmatched. The CDR3 length is 15 residues. Germline loops: CDR1 SGHTA, CDR2 FQGNSA. CDR3 DNA sequence: TGTGCCAGCAGCTTAGATGCAGGGGGGACTCAGCCCCAGCATTTT. It encodes CASSLDAGGTQPQHF.

This clone was seen only a few times. The chain recombines TRBV4-3 with TRBJ1-6; D unclear. V lost 0 bases to trimming and J lost 8 bases, with 11 bases between them. The CDR3 covers 15 residues. Germline assignment: CDR1 LGHNA and CDR2 YSLEER. CDR3 protein: CASSQEEGRDSPLHF. The CDR3 DNA follows: TGCGCCAGCAGCCAAGAAGAAGGGAGAGATTCACCCCTCCACTTT.

The chain is built from TRBV28 and TRBJ1-1; D is uncertain. V was clipped by 2 bases and J by 0 bases, with 7 bases between them. Germline CDR1 MDHEN, CDR2 SYDVKM. The CDR3 loop spans 14 amino acids. In DNA, the CDR3 is TGTGCCAGCAGTTTACTCTTCCTGAACACTGAAGCTTTCTTT. It yields the protein CASSLLFLNTEAFF.

The chain recombines TRBV12-5 with TRBJ2-5; 8 bases line up with TRBD1. The V gene end was trimmed by 7 bases and the J gene end by 1 base; junction bases not matched to a gene: 5. The CDR3 has 14 amino acids. Germline CDR1 LGHNT, CDR2 FRNRAP. CDR3 sequence: CASADTGGQETQYF. In nucleotides, the CDR3 is TGTGCTAGTGCTGATACAGGGGGCCAAGAGACCCAGTACTTC.